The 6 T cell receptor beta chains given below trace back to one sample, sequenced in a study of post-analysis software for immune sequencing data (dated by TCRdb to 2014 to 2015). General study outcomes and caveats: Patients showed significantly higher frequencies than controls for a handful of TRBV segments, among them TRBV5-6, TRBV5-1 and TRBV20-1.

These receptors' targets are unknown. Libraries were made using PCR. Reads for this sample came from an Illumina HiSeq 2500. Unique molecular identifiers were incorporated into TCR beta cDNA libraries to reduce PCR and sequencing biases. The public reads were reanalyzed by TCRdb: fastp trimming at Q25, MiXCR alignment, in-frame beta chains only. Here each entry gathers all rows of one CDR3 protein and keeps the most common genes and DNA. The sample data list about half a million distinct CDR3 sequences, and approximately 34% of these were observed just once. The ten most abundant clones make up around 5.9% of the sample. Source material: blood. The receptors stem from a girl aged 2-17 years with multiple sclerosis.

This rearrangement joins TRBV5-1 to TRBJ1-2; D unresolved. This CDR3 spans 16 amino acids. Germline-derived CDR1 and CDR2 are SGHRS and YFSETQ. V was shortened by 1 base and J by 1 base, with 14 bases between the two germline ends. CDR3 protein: CASSLNPDMLNYGYTF. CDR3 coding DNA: TGCGCCAGCAGCTTGAATCCAGACATGCTTAACTATGGCTACACCTTC.

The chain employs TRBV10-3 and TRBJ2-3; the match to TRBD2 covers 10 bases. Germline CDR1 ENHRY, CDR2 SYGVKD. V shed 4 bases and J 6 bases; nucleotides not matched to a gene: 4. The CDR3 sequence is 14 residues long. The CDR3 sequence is CAISAIAGGDTQYF. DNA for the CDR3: TGTGCCATCAGTGCAATAGCGGGGGGCGATACGCAGTATTTT.

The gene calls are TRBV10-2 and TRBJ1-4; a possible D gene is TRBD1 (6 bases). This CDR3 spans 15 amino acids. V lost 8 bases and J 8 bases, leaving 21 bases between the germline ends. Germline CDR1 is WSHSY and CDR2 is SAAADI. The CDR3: CASLARAGGGEKLFF. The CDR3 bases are TGCGCCAGCCTGGCGAGGGCGGGGGGCGGCGAAAAACTGTTTTTT.

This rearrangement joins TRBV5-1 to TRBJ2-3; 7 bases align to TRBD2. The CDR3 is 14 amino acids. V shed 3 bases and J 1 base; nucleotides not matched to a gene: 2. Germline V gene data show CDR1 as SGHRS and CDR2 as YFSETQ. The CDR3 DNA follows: TGCGCCAGCAGCTGGGAGGGTCGCACAGATACGCAGTATTTT. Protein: CASSWEGRTDTQYF.

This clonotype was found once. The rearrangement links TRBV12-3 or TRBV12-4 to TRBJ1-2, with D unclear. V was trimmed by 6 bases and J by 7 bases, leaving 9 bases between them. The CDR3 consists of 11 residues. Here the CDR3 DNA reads TGTGCCAGCAGGGAAGGCGGTGGCTACACCTTC. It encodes CASREGGGYTF.

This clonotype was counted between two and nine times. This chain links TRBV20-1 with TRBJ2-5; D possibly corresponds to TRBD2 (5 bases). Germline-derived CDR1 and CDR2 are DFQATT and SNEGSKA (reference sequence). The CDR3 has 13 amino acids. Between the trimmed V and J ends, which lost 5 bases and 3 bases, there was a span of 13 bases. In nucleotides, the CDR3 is TGCAGTGCTCCCCGGACTGATGAAGAGACCCAGTACTTC. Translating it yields CSAPRTDEETQYF.